This T cell receptor beta chain was found in a study of CD8 T cells in ankylosing spondylitis. Findings of the study overall: Matched ankylosing spondylitis synovial fluid reportedly showed significant enrichment of disease-linked clones.

Worth noting for this clonotype: What it binds is not known.

Germline trimming cut 6 bases from V and 6 bases from J; bases unmatched to any gene: 9. Germline V gives CDR1 SQVTM, CDR2 ANQGSEA. The CDR3 extends over 13 amino acids. TCRdb redid the calling of the 5' RACE reads with MiXCR, one entry per CDR3 protein. This sample has approximately 220,000 distinct CDR3 sequences, with approximately 24% found just once. The sequence came from a male donor with ankylosing spondylitis or in good health (not recorded which). This rearrangement joins TRBV29-1 to TRBJ1-1, with TRBD1 matching 8 bases. The sequenced sample consisted of blood, either unsorted or a sorted T cell fraction (not recorded which). The CDR3 here is CSVAGGAFAEAFF. For the CDR3, the DNA is TGCAGCGTAGCAGGGGGCGCCTTCGCTGAAGCTTTCTTT.